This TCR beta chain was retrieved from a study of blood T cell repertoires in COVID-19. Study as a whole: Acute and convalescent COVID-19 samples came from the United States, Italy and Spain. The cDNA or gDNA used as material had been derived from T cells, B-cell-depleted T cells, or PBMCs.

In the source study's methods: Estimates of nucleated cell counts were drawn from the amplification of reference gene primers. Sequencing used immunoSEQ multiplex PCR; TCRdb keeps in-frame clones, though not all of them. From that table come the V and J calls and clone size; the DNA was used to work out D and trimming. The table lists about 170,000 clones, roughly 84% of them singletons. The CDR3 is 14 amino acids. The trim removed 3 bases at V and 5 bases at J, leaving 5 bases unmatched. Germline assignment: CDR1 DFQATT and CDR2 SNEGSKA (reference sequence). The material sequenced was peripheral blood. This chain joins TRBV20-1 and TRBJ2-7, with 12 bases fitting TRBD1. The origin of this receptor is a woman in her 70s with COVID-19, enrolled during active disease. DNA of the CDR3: TGCAGTGCTAGTTACGGGACAGGGGGCGACGAGCAGTACTTC. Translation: CSASYGTGGDEQYF.